These 18 T cell receptor beta chains were sequenced from one sample in a study of blood T cell repertoires in COVID-19. Only in-frame clones appear in the TCRdb table, and some are missing; sequencing was by immunoSEQ multiplex PCR. This sample has 200,000 to 300,000 clones, with roughly 91% found just once. Sample: peripheral blood. The receptors originated from a man aged 25 to 40 with COVID-19, enrolled during active disease.

The chain carries TRBV6-1 and TRBJ2-7; 7 nucleotides align to TRBD2. This CDR3 is built from 17 residues. The V gene end was trimmed by 3 bases and the J gene end by 3 bases; junction bases not matched to a gene: 14. The germline V gene has CDR1 MNHNS and CDR2 SASEGT. This CDR3 reads CASSDPSFGGVHYEQYF. Written as DNA, the CDR3 is TGTGCCAGCAGTGATCCCTCCTTTGGGGGGGTCCACTACGAGCAGTACTTC.

A remark on this clone: At one end, the junction sequence differs from germline, possibly due to a read error. The chain employs TRBV19 and TRBJ1-4; D unclear. The length of the CDR3 is 12 residues. Germline V lookup: CDR1 LNHDA, CDR2 SQIVND (reference sequence). The CDR3 DNA reads TGTACCAGTAGGAAGGGAGGTGAAAAACTGTTTTTT. This encodes CTSRKGGEKLFF.

V usage is TRBV19 and J usage is TRBJ1-1; D uncertain. The germline V gene encodes CDR1 LNHDA and CDR2 SQIVND (reference sequence). The CDR3 consists of 15 residues. V dropped 4 bases and J dropped 2 bases, with 14 bases sitting between them. Here the CDR3 DNA reads TGTGCCAGTAGTACGGCCCGCCAGGCTAACACTGAAGCTTTCTTT. Translating it yields CASSTARQANTEAFF.

In the case of this clone: At one boundary the junction diverges from the germline segment, which might be a read error. The chain combines TRBV27 with TRBJ2-1; 9 bases are shared with TRBD2. Germline V gene sequence: CDR1 MNHEY, CDR2 SMNVEV (reference sequence). This CDR3 comprises 21 residues. This CDR3 is CASSLRGGTSQVPVGRNERFF. The DNA for the CDR3 is TGTGCCAGCAGCCTCAGGGGGGGGACTAGCCAGGTACCGGTGGGAAGGAATGAGCGGTTCTTC.

CDR3 amino acids: CASSPQAEETQYF. The CDR3 coding sequence is TGTGCCAGCAGCCCTCAAGCGGAGGAGACCCAGTACTTC. The chain carries TRBV3-1 (or the pseudogene TRBV3-2) and TRBJ2-5, with D tentatively TRBD2 (5 bases). The V gene's germline CDR1 is LGHDT and CDR2 YNNKEL (reference sequence). This CDR3 is 13 amino acids long. V dropped 4 bases and J dropped 5 bases, with 11 bases sitting between them.

The chain uses TRBV29-1 and TRBJ2-7; D might be TRBD2 (6 bases). Germline-derived CDR1 and CDR2 are SQVTM and ANQGSEA. The CDR3 consists of 13 residues. The ends were cut back, 7 bases at V and 3 bases at J, with 16 bases in the middle. The CDR3 coding sequence is TGCAGCGCTTGTTGGAGGGACGTCTACGAGCAGTACTTC. It codes for CSACWRDVYEQYF.

The V gene is TRBV4-1, the J gene TRBJ2-2; 10 bases are a match to TRBD1. This CDR3 region has 16 residues. V was pared by 4 bases and J by 3 bases, with 5 bases of the junction left unmatched. CDR1 and CDR2 (germline): MGHRA, YSYEKL. CDR3 protein: CASSPRQGADTGELFF. CDR3 nucleotide sequence: TGCGCCAGCAGCCCAAGACAGGGGGCGGACACCGGGGAGCTGTTTTTT.

The chain joins TRBV6-5 to TRBJ1-2, with D tentatively TRBD1 (6 bases). The V and J ends lost 4 bases and 3 bases respectively, with 15 bases between them. There are 15 residues in the CDR3. Germline V CDR1 and CDR2: MNHEY, SVGAGI. The DNA for the CDR3 is TGTGCCAGCAGTTCCGCAGGGGCCGGGCACTATGGCTACACCTTC. Residues: CASSSAGAGHYGYTF.

The CDR3 DNA sequence: TGTGCCTGGAGTAGGGGCGATGGAAACACCATATATTTT. This gives the protein CAWSRGDGNTIYF. The chain links TRBV30 to TRBJ1-3; TRBD1 is a possible D gene (5 bases). The CDR3 is 13 residues long. Germline values: CDR1 GTSNPN, CDR2 SVGIG (reference sequence). V gave up 2 bases and J gave up 3 bases, with 8 bases separating them.

This chain joins TRBV5-1 and TRBJ1-3; possible D gene TRBD1, 6 bases. The CDR3 loop spans 16 amino acids. The germline CDR1 and CDR2 sequences are SGHRS and YFSETQ. Trimming pared 4 bases from V and 0 bases from J, leaving 14 bases between. The CDR3 protein is CASSTGQLYSGNTIYF. The DNA for the CDR3 is TGCGCCAGCAGCACCGGACAGCTTTACTCTGGAAACACCATATATTTT.

This clone showed up just a few times. The genes are TRBV5-1 and TRBJ1-6, with TRBD1 identical over 8 bases. CDR3 size: 14 residues. With V trimmed by 3 bases and J by 6 bases, 2 bases remained unmatched. In germline, CDR1 is SGHRS, CDR2 YFSETQ. The CDR3 loop is CASSWGQVNSPLHF. As DNA, the CDR3 is TGCGCCAGCAGCTGGGGACAGGTTAATTCACCCCTCCACTTT. Based on the CDR3 plus reference TRBV5-1 and TRBJ1-6, the full variable domain is KAGVTQTPRYLIKTRGQQVTLSCSPISGHRSVSWYQQTPGQGLQFLFEYFSETQRNKGNFPGRFSGRQFSNSRSEMNVSTLELGDSALYLCASSWGQVNSPLHFGNGTRLTVT.

This chain joins TRBV7-6 and TRBJ1-2, with 11 bases that match TRBD1. The V and J ends lost 5 bases and 4 bases, in that order; junction bases with no gene match: 9. The germline CDR1 and CDR2 sequences are SGHVS and FNYEAQ. The CDR3 is 16 amino acids. The CDR3 reads CASSPGQGASSYGYTF. Written as DNA, the CDR3 is TGTGCCAGCAGCCCAGGACAGGGGGCTTCCTCCTATGGCTACACCTTC.

The chain employs TRBV4-1 and TRBJ1-4; the D gene is possibly TRBD1 (5 bases). The CDR3 totals 15 residues. Looked up from germline, CDR1 is MGHRA and CDR2 is YSYEKL. Trimming removed 1 base from V and 6 bases from J, with 12 bases in between. This CDR3 reads CASSQAAGSDEKLFF. The CDR3 DNA sequence: TGCGCCAGCAGCCAAGCTGCAGGGTCTGATGAAAAACTGTTTTTT.

DNA of the CDR3: TGTGCCAGCAGCTTAGCGCTTCGACAGGGGAACGAGCAGTACTTC. This codes for CASSLALRQGNEQYF. V is TRBV7-9 and J is TRBJ2-7; 8 bases map to TRBD1. The junction had 6 bases not matched to a gene; V was cut back by 0 bases and J by 5 bases. Germline V gives CDR1 SEHNR, CDR2 FQNEAQ (reference sequence). The length of the CDR3 is 15 residues.

The chain uses TRBV7-3 and TRBJ1-1, with D possibly TRBD1 on 5 matching bases. This CDR3 contains 14 residues. The V end lost 4 bases, the J end lost 1 base, and 10 bases lay between the germline ends. Germline values: CDR1 SGHTA, CDR2 FQGTGA. The CDR3 sequence: CASSSGLANTEAFF. The CDR3 DNA reads TGTGCCAGCAGCTCAGGGTTGGCGAACACTGAAGCTTTCTTT.

This chain links TRBV19 with TRBJ1-5, with 7 bases matching TRBD1. Trimming at V came to 4 bases and at J to 6 bases, leaving 6 bases not matched to a gene. This CDR3 is built from 14 residues. Germline-derived CDR1 and CDR2 are LNHDA and SQIVND (reference sequence). The CDR3 is CASSTTGFGQPQHF. The CDR3 bases are TGTGCCAGTAGTACGACAGGGTTTGGTCAGCCCCAGCATTTT.

The rearrangement joins TRBV19 to TRBJ1-5, with 7 bases that match TRBD1. V was pared by 6 bases and J by 2 bases, with 4 bases of the junction left unmatched. CDR1 and CDR2 (germline): LNHDA, SQIVND (reference sequence). This CDR3 contains 14 residues. As DNA, the CDR3 is TGTGCCAGTAGCCCCAGGGGGGGCAATCAGCCCCAGCATTTT. Translation: CASSPRGGNQPQHF.

The V gene is TRBV15, the J gene TRBJ1-6; 9 nucleotides line up with TRBD1. The CDR3 spans 15 residues. Germline V CDR1 and CDR2: LNHNV, YYDKDF (reference sequence). After removal of 3 bases from V and 7 bases from J, the junction contained 4 bases not matched to a gene. The CDR3 bases are TGTGCCACCAGCAGTACTGGACAGGGGAATTCACCCCTCCACTTT. The encoded protein is CATSSTGQGNSPLHF.